This entry is about one T cell receptor (beta chain). This entry belongs to a study of radiotherapy plus CTLA-4 blockade in lung cancer. CDR1 KGHSH and CDR2 LQKENI come from the germline V gene. V was shortened by 1 base and J by 2 bases, with 13 bases between the two germline ends. CDR3 size: 16 residues. This table comes from immunoSEQ multiplex PCR, and its TCRdb copy is limited to in-frame clones, with some not included. The sample lists about 94,000 clones, around 84% seen once, with over 20% in the top ten. Source: peripheral blood, taken from a patient treated with radiotherapy plus ipilimumab. V gene TRBV18 combines with J gene TRBJ2-3, with D hard to call. The receptor was derived from a human donor with non-small cell lung cancer that progressed on radiotherapy plus ipilimumab. CDR3 DNA sequence: TGTGCCAGCTCACCACGGTTGGCAGCATCCACAGATACGCAGTATTTT. Translated, it gives CASSPRLAASTDTQYF.